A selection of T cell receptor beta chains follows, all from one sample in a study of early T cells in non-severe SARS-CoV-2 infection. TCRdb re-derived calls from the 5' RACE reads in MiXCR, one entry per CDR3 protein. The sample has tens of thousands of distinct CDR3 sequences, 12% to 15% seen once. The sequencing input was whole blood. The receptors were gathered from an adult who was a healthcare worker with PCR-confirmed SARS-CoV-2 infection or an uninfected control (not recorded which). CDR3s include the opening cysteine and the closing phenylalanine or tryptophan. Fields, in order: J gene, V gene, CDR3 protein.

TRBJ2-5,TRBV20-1,CSAGLAGMYQETQYF
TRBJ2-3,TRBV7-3,CASSLPGGDDTQYF
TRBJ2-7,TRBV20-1,CSARLAGDSYEQYF
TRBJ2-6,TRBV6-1,CASSEDRVFSGANVLTF
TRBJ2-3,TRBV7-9,CASSITPGQGTDTQYF
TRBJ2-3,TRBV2,CASRPGQGFVTDTQYF
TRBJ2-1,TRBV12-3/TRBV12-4,CASSFIGAPGGSTYNEQFF
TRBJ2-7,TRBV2,CANSRTSSYEQYF
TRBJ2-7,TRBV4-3,CASSREDRVVYEQYF
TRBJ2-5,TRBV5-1,CASSFPPGGGQETQYF
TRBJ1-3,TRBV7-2,CASSLGGTGNTIYF
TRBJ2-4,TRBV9,CASRSSRKNIQYF
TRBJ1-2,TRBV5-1,CASSIGDFYGYTF
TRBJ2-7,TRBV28,CASSLDYEQYF
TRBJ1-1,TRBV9,CASSAAGEGTEAFF
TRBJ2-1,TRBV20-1,CSVEGGGAWNEQFF
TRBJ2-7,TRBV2,CASTKGRGTYEQYF